One and the same sample provided the 22 T cell receptor beta chains below, sequenced in a study of T cell changes during pregnancy in multiple sclerosis. The protocol was immunoSEQ multiplex PCR, while the TCRdb copy is restricted to in-frame clones and leaves out a portion. The sample shows about 97,000 clones, about nine tenths of them seen only once. The starting material was peripheral blood, obtained in the second trimester of pregnancy. The receptors come from a female donor in good health, enrolled as a control in a pregnancy study.

The sample holds one count of this clone. The V gene is TRBV5-8, the J gene TRBJ1-1; TRBD1 is a possible D gene (5 bases). Trimming pared 0 bases from V and 0 bases from J, leaving 21 bases between. The CDR3 covers 19 residues. Per the germline V gene, CDR1 is SGHTS and CDR2 is YDEGEE. In DNA, the CDR3 is TGTGCCAGCAGCTTGGTATCGGGGGTGGGACCAATAATGAACACTGAAGCTTTCTTT. It specifies CASSLVSGVGPIMNTEAFF.

This clone was seen just once. The gene calls are TRBV18 and TRBJ2-7; 7 nucleotides match TRBD1. The CDR3 is 14 amino acids. V dropped 8 bases and J dropped 6; count of bases not matched to a gene: 13. Germline V CDR1 and CDR2: KGHSH, LQKENI. The CDR3 coding sequence is TGTGCCAGCCGCTTCGGGCAGGGGGTCAGCGAGCAGTACTTC. The encoded protein is CASRFGQGVSEQYF.

The chain links TRBV14 to TRBJ2-7; 9 bases are shared with TRBD1. V gave up 2 bases and J gave up 4 bases; unmatched junction bases: 9. The CDR3 totals 16 residues. In germline, CDR1 is SGHDN, CDR2 FVKESK. CDR3 bases: TGTGCCAGCAGCCAATACTCCGGGACAGGGAGGTACGAGCAGTACTTC. Amino acid sequence: CASSQYSGTGRYEQYF.

The chain links TRBV7-2 to TRBJ2-7; TRBD1 is a possible D gene (6 bases). The CDR3 contains 16 residues. Trimming shortened V by 4 bases and J by 0 bases, and 16 bases separated the two germline ends. Germline V CDR1 and CDR2: SGHTA, FQGNSA. The CDR3: CASSSDRYPVSYEQYF. In nucleotides, the CDR3 is TGTGCCAGCAGCTCAGACAGGTACCCCGTCTCCTACGAGCAGTACTTC.

The chain recombines TRBV20-1 with TRBJ1-2, with D possibly TRBD1 on 5 matching bases. CDR3 length equals 11 residues. Germline CDR1 and CDR2: DFQATT and SNEGSKA (reference sequence). The germline V and J ends were trimmed by 8 bases and 4 bases, with 11 bases remaining between them. CDR3 in DNA: TGCAGTCGACAGCTCCTCTATGGCTACACCTTC. Its protein is CSRQLLYGYTF.

The V call is TRBV11-2, the J call TRBJ2-2, with 7 bases matching TRBD1. The V gene end was trimmed by 6 bases and the J gene end by 1 base; junction bases not matched to a gene: 11. CDR1 is SGHAT, CDR2 FQNNGV, per germline. This CDR3 is built from 17 residues. The CDR3 reads CASRGPPGQMNTGELFF. CDR3 DNA: TGTGCCAGCAGGGGCCCCCCGGGACAGATGAACACCGGGGAGCTGTTTTTT. The variable domain in full, completed from reference TRBV11-2 and TRBJ2-2, reads EAGVAQSPRYKIIEKRQSVAFWCNPISGHATLYWYQQILGQGPKLLIQFQNNGVVDDSQLPKDRFSAERLKGVDSTLKIQPAKLEDSAVYLCASRGPPGQMNTGELFFGEGSRLTVL.

This chain links TRBV28 with TRBJ1-1; 9 nucleotides match TRBD1. Per the germline V gene, CDR1 is MDHEN and CDR2 is SYDVKM. The trim removed 4 bases at V and 9 bases at J, leaving 15 bases unmatched. The CDR3 is made up of 16 amino acids. The CDR3 DNA follows: TGTGCCAGCAGTTCGCCGGGACAGGGTCCCCTCGGGCAAGCTTTCTTT. Protein sequence: CASSSPGQGPLGQAFF.

This chain connects TRBV6-4 to TRBJ2-1, with D possibly TRBD2 on 5 matching bases. Germline V gene data show CDR1 as MRHNA and CDR2 as SNTAGT. There are 15 residues in the CDR3. The V end lost 2 bases, the J end lost 6 bases, and 14 bases lay between the germline ends. CDR3 bases: TGTGCCAGCAGTGACAGGGAGCAAGGAGGCAATGAGCAGTTCTTC. It specifies CASSDREQGGNEQFF.

The gene calls are TRBV9 and TRBJ2-7; D gene uncertain. The V gene lost 0 bases and the J gene lost 2 bases, with 9 bases spanning the gap. The CDR3 contains 14 residues. Germline V gene lookup returns CDR1 SGDLS and CDR2 YYNGEE. CDR3 region: CASSVGENPYEQYF. The CDR3 bases are TGTGCCAGCAGCGTAGGCGAGAACCCCTACGAGCAGTACTTC.

The chain is built from TRBV5-4 and TRBJ1-3; 8 bases fit TRBD1. The CDR3 runs 15 residues. Trimming at V came to 5 bases and at J to 4 bases, leaving 8 bases not matched to a gene. Looked up from germline, CDR1 is SGHNT and CDR2 is YYREEE (reference sequence). CDR3 residues: CASREDRVVGNTIYF. CDR3 DNA sequence: TGTGCCAGCAGAGAGGACAGGGTTGTCGGAAACACCATATATTTT.

The V and J genes are TRBV18 and TRBJ2-6; 9 bases match TRBD1. The CDR3 has 17 residues. Germline-derived CDR1 and CDR2 are KGHSH and LQKENI. V was clipped by 3 bases and J by 2 bases; unmatched bases: 5. The CDR3 loop is CASSPGQGQTGANVLTF. The DNA for the CDR3 is TGTGCCAGCTCACCCGGACAGGGGCAAACTGGGGCCAACGTCCTGACTTTC.

The gene calls are TRBV5-1 and TRBJ2-5; TRBD1 agrees at 8 bases. The trim removed 0 bases at V and 2 bases at J, leaving 6 bases unmatched. The CDR3 has 16 amino acids. Per germline, CDR1 SGHRS and CDR2 YFSETQ. This CDR3 reads CASSLGGQVLQETQYF. The DNA of the CDR3 is TGCGCCAGCAGCTTGGGGGGACAGGTACTTCAAGAGACCCAGTACTTC.

The chain employs TRBV4-1 and TRBJ1-2; D is perhaps TRBD1 (6 bases). V lost 2 bases, J lost 4 bases, and 11 bases lay in between. Germline V gene lookup returns CDR1 MGHRA and CDR2 YSYEKL. The CDR3 extends over 14 amino acids. The CDR3 nucleotides read TGCGCCAGCAGCCAACAGACAGGTCTCTATGGCTACACCTTC. It encodes CASSQQTGLYGYTF.

The CDR3 loop reads CASSYRDSLTDTQYF. In DNA, the CDR3 is TGTGCCAGCAGCTACCGGGACAGCCTCACAGATACGCAGTATTTT. This chain connects TRBV6-5 to TRBJ2-3, with 7 bases matching TRBD1. With 6 bases clipped from V and 2 bases from J, the junction kept 8 bases outside the gene matches. The CDR3 is 15 residues long. The germline CDR1 and CDR2 sequences are MNHEY and SVGAGI.

The chain employs TRBV14 and TRBJ2-1, with 11 nucleotides matching TRBD2. V dropped 1 base and J dropped 5; count of bases not matched to a gene: 7. The CDR3 spans 17 residues. CDR1 and CDR2 from the germline V gene are SGHDN and FVKESK. The CDR3 region is CASSQGFIAGGDNEQFF. The CDR3 DNA is TGTGCCAGCAGCCAAGGCTTTATAGCGGGGGGGGACAATGAGCAGTTCTTC. The full variable domain, completed using reference TRBV14 and TRBJ2-1, is EAGVTQFPSHSVIEKGQTVTLRCDPISGHDNLYWYRRVMGKEIKFLLHFVKESKQDESGMPNNRFLAERTGGTYSTLKVQPAELEDSGVYFCASSQGFIAGGDNEQFFGPGTRLTVL.

V and J are TRBV7-2 and TRBJ2-1, with 14 bases aligning to TRBD2. CDR1 and CDR2 (germline): SGHTA, FQGNSA. After removal of 0 bases from V and 10 bases from J, the junction contained 5 bases not matched to a gene. The CDR3 loop spans 16 amino acids. CDR3 bases: TGTGCCAGCAGCTTAGCGGGGACTAGCGGGAGTCCGGAGCAGTTCTTC. Its protein product is CASSLAGTSGSPEQFF.

This clone came up once. The chain couples TRBV7-8 to TRBJ1-2; TRBD1 matches at 8 bases. From germline, CDR1 is SGHVS and CDR2 FQNEAQ. CDR3 length: 14 amino acids. After removal of 3 bases from V and 8 bases from J, the junction contained 8 bases not matched to a gene. DNA for the CDR3: TGTGCCAGCAGCTTGGACAGGGCCGTAGACGGCTACACCTTC. Translation gives CASSLDRAVDGYTF.

V and J are TRBV9 and TRBJ2-7; 10 nucleotides match TRBD2. J lost 4 bases, V lost 0 bases, and 4 bases had no gene match. This CDR3 has 15 residues. The germline CDR1 and CDR2 sequences are SGDLS and YYNGEE. The CDR3 spells CASSVGTSGNYEQYF. For the CDR3, the DNA is TGTGCCAGCAGCGTAGGCACTAGCGGGAATTACGAGCAGTACTTC. The full variable domain, rest sourced from reference TRBV9 and TRBJ2-7, is DSGVTQTPKHLITATGQRVTLRCSPRSGDLSVYWYQQSLDQGLQFLIQYYNGEERAKGNILERFSAQQFPDLHSELNLSSLELGDSALYFCASSVGTSGNYEQYFGPGTRLTVT.

The rearrangement links TRBV7-9 to TRBJ1-1, with D unresolved. The CDR3 loop spans 12 amino acids. Trimming shortened V by 5 bases and J by 10 bases, and 14 bases separated the two germline ends. Germline V lookup: CDR1 SEHNR, CDR2 FQNEAQ (reference sequence). The CDR3 DNA reads TGTGCCAGCAGCACTGGAGGCGCGCGAGCTTTCTTT. Protein product: CASSTGGARAFF. Using reference TRBV7-9 and TRBJ1-1 for the parts outside the CDR3, the full variable domain is DTGVSQNPRHKITKRGQNVTFRCDPISEHNRLYWYRQTLGQGPEFLTYFQNEAQLEKSRLLSDRFSAERPKGSFSTLEIQRTEQGDSAMYLCASSTGGARAFFGQGTRLTVV.

The chain employs TRBV6-1 and TRBJ1-5; 8 bases are a match to TRBD1. Germline CDR1 and CDR2: MNHNS and SASEGT. The CDR3 runs 15 residues. V shed 6 bases, J shed 4 bases, and the junction held 8 bases outside the gene matches. CDR3 coding DNA: TGTGCCAGCAGAAACAATAGACAGGGGAATCAGCCCCAGCATTTT. Its protein product is CASRNNRQGNQPQHF.

This sequence joins TRBV7-8 and TRBJ1-2, with a tentative D call TRBD1 (6 bases). V was shortened by 4 bases and J by 8 bases, with 17 bases between the two germline ends. The germline CDR1 and CDR2 sequences are SGHVS and FQNEAQ. This CDR3 has 14 residues. In DNA, the CDR3 is TGTGCCAGCAGCTCCCCCTCAGGGGCTCTAGGCTACACCTTC. This sequence encodes CASSSPSGALGYTF.

The chain is built from TRBV4-1 and TRBJ1-1; 7 nucleotides match TRBD1. The V and J ends lost 0 bases and 7 bases, in that order; junction bases with no gene match: 5. The CDR3 sequence is 14 residues long. Germline V gene sequence: CDR1 MGHRA, CDR2 YSYEKL. The CDR3 sequence: CASSQEWDSNEAFF. DNA for the CDR3: TGCGCCAGCAGCCAAGAGTGGGACAGCAATGAAGCTTTCTTT.